One sample yielded the 5 T cell receptor beta chains listed below, sequenced in a study of T cells after yellow fever vaccination (dated by TCRdb to between 2018 and 2020). Library generation was performed with 5' RACE. TCRdb lists the instrument as Illumina NovaSeq 6000. TCRdb took the public reads, trimmed them with fastp at Q25, ran MiXCR for clone calling and kept in-frame beta chains. CDR3 protein duplicates are merged, each entry listing the most common genes and DNA. The sample profile shows around 120,000 distinct CDR3 sequences; approximately 16% of them were found once. Jointly, the top ten make up around 40% of the sample. The treatment or condition label for this specimen denotes: live attenuated yellow fever vaccine strain. The input for sequencing was CD8+ T cells sorted from PBMCs, taken 5 days after the yellow fever booster vaccination. The receptors shown here come from a man between 18 and 35 years old who received the YFV17D yellow fever vaccine.

At least ten counts were recorded for this clonotype. V is TRBV27 and J is TRBJ1-1, with 11 bases lining up with TRBD1. Germline assignment: CDR1 MNHEY and CDR2 SMNVEV (reference sequence). CDR3 length: 16 residues. V lost 2 bases to trimming and J lost 4 bases; unmatched junction nucleotides: 6. The CDR3 region is CASSLKAGTGGTEAFF. The CDR3 DNA reads TGTGCCAGCAGTTTAAAGGCCGGGACAGGGGGCACTGAAGCTTTCTTT.

This chain links TRBV7-9 with TRBJ2-3, with D possibly called TRBD1 or TRBD2 (6 bases each). V gave up 8 bases and J gave up 3 bases, with 12 bases separating them. Germline assignment: CDR1 SEHNR and CDR2 FQNEAQ (reference sequence). CDR3 length: 13 residues. CDR3 sequence (DNA): TGTGCCAGCGTCGGGGGCCCTACAGATACGCAGTATTTT. This gives the protein CASVGGPTDTQYF.

The chain uses TRBV7-2 and TRBJ1-6; D call uncertain. V lost 5 bases and J lost 0, with 5 bases in between. This CDR3 is built from 14 residues. The germline CDR1 and CDR2 sequences are SGHTA and FQGNSA. Here the CDR3 reads CASSGFSYNSPLHF. CDR3 nucleotides: TGTGCCAGCAGCGGGTTCTCCTATAATTCACCCCTCCACTTT.

The chain recombines TRBV7-9 with TRBJ2-7, with TRBD1 matching over 7 bases. CDR3 length: 13 amino acids. V gave up 8 bases and J gave up 1 base; unmatched junction bases: 5. Germline assignment: CDR1 SEHNR and CDR2 FQNEAQ (reference sequence). CDR3 coding DNA: TGTGCCAGCGGAGAGGGGGCTTCCTACGAGCAGTACTTC. It encodes CASGEGASYEQYF.

This clonotype was detected many times. This chain links TRBV13 with TRBJ1-1; maybe TRBD1 (5 bases). V was shortened by 2 bases and J by 6 bases, with 10 bases between the two germline ends. The CDR3 is made up of 13 amino acids. Per germline, CDR1 PRHDT and CDR2 FYEKMQ (reference sequence). The CDR3 sequence is CASSLLGAAEAFF. The CDR3 nucleotides are TGTGCCAGCAGCTTACTTGGGGCAGCTGAAGCTTTCTTT. Drawing the rest from reference TRBV13 and TRBJ1-1, the complete variable domain is AAGVIQSPRHLIKEKRETATLKCYPIPRHDTVYWYQQGPGQDPQFLISFYEKMQSDKGSIPDRFSAQQFSDYHSELNMSSLELGDSALYFCASSLLGAAEAFFGQGTRLTVV.